This T cell receptor (beta chain) was sequenced for a study of blood T cell repertoires in COVID-19. Study-level information: Italy, Spain and the United States were the sources of the convalescent and acute COVID-19 samples.

Ages ranged from about 18 to 100 years, with residence in approximately 23 US areas. Two negative PCRs, clearance, or symptom resolution were required of recovered Cohort 3 donors. Profiled with immunoSEQ multiplex PCR; TCRdb holds only in-frame clones, not every one. The sample has around 240,000 clones; 70% to 90% are singletons. Trimming removed 6 bases from V and 10 bases from J, with 15 bases in between. CDR3 size: 12 residues. CDR1 and CDR2 from the germline V gene are SNHLY and FYNNEI. The chain carries TRBV2 and TRBJ1-1; the D is unclear. Material for sequencing was PBMCs or T cells enriched from blood (not recorded which). The clonotype originates from a woman in her forties or fifties who had recovered from COVID-19. The CDR3 here is CASSSGRTGAFF. CDR3 bases: TGTGCCAGCAGCTCCGGGAGAACGGGAGCTTTCTTT.